Each of the 14 T cell receptor beta chains below was sequenced from the same sample in a study of blood T cell repertoires in COVID-19. TCRdb keeps only in-frame clones here, not all; method: immunoSEQ multiplex PCR. The data show approximately 75,000 clones, more than 80% seen once. The sequenced sample was peripheral blood. The receptors originated from a man older than 75 with acute or convalescent COVID-19.

The J gene is TRBJ1-6, the V gene TRBV5-6, with D perhaps TRBD1 (6 bases). V lost 2 bases, J lost 0 bases, and 12 bases lay in between. The germline CDR1 and CDR2 sequences are SGHDT and YYEEEE. This CDR3 is 17 amino acids long. CDR3 residues: CASSFSGASSYNSPLHF. CDR3 bases: TGTGCCAGCAGCTTTTCAGGGGCGAGCTCCTATAATTCACCCCTCCACTTT. Full variable domain (remainder filled in from reference TRBV5-6 and TRBJ1-6): DAGVTQSPTHLIKTRGQQVTLRCSPKSGHDTVSWYQQALGQGPQFIFQYYEEEERQRGNFPDRFSGHQFPNYSSELNVNALLLGDSALYLCASSFSGASSYNSPLHFGNGTRLTVT.

The chain combines TRBV6-2 or TRBV6-3 with TRBJ1-1; 8 nucleotides align to TRBD1. Germline values: CDR1 MNHEY, CDR2 SVGEGT. This CDR3 region has 15 residues. V lost 5 bases and J lost 3; bases outside the gene matches: 8. CDR3 in amino acids: CASSPRTGLYTEAFF. The DNA of the CDR3 is TGTGCCAGCAGTCCCAGGACAGGGTTATACACTGAAGCTTTCTTT.

The V and J genes are TRBV5-1 and TRBJ2-7; 7 bases match TRBD2. Trimming took 4 bases from V and 6 from J; bases not matched to a gene: 22. Per the germline V gene, CDR1 is SGHRS and CDR2 is YFSETQ. The CDR3 runs 18 residues. The DNA for the CDR3 is TGCGCCAGCAGCCAAAGCGCAAGGGCCGGTCGCGGGAGTGGCGAGCAGTACTTC. Its protein is CASSQSARAGRGSGEQYF.

The rearrangement links TRBV29-1 to TRBJ1-1; possibly TRBD1 for D (5 bases). From germline, CDR1 is SQVTM and CDR2 ANQGSEA. V lost 3 bases and J 4 bases, leaving 12 bases between the germline ends. The CDR3 runs 13 residues. The CDR3 sequence is CSVDEGRGTEAFF. The CDR3 region has the DNA TGCAGCGTTGACGAGGGGCGGGGCACTGAAGCTTTCTTT.

V is TRBV6-2 or TRBV6-3 and J is TRBJ2-2; no firm D call. CDR3 size: 12 residues. CDR1 and CDR2 from the germline V gene are MNHEY and SVGEGT. Trimming cost V 5 bases and J 7 bases, with 8 bases left between them. The CDR3 region is CASSQVHGELFF. The CDR3 nucleotides are TGTGCCAGCAGTCAGGTCCACGGGGAGCTGTTTTTT.

This clone was seen a handful of times. The chain uses TRBV29-1 and TRBJ1-5; 7 bases are a match to TRBD1. Germline V gene sequence: CDR1 SQVTM, CDR2 ANQGSEA. This CDR3 region has 13 residues. V trimming: 4 bases; J trimming: 4 bases; junction bases outside the gene matches: 4. The CDR3 spells CSVGGGGNQPQHF. CDR3 bases: TGCAGCGTTGGAGGGGGCGGTAATCAGCCCCAGCATTTT. Full variable domain (missing parts from reference TRBV29-1 and TRBJ1-5): SAVISQKPSRDICQRGTSLTIQCQVDSQVTMMFWYRQQPGQSLTLIATANQGSEATYESGFVIDKFPISRPNLTFSTLTVSNMSPEDSSIYLCSVGGGGNQPQHFGDGTRLSIL.

The chain combines TRBV7-2 with TRBJ2-2, with D perhaps matching TRBD1 (5 bases). CDR1 SGHTA and CDR2 FQGNSA come from the germline V gene. Trimming took off 8 bases at V and 5 bases at J, with 9 bases between the two ends. This CDR3 is built from 12 residues. The CDR3 spells CASSAGTGELFF. The CDR3 nucleotides are TGTGCCAGCTCCGCAGGGACCGGGGAGCTGTTTTTT. Complete variable domain (other parts from reference TRBV7-2 and TRBJ2-2): GAGVSQSPSNKVTEKGKDVELRCDPISGHTALYWYRQSLGQGLEFLIYFQGNSAPDKSGLPSDRFSAERTGGSVSTLTIQRTQQEDSAVYLCASSAGTGELFFGEGSRLTVL.

The gene calls are TRBV19 and TRBJ1-2, with 12 bases matching TRBD1. The CDR3 sequence is 15 residues long. Germline CDR1 and CDR2: LNHDA and SQIVND (reference sequence). The V gene end was trimmed by 3 bases and the J gene end by 5 bases; junction bases not matched to a gene: 4. The CDR3 protein is CASSMGDRGHYGYTF. The DNA of the CDR3 is TGTGCCAGTAGTATGGGGGACAGGGGGCATTATGGCTACACCTTC.

The CDR3 DNA reads as TGTGCCAGCAGGGGACACATTAATGAAAAACTGTTTTTT. Protein sequence: CASRGHINEKLFF. The chain carries TRBV27 and TRBJ1-4; a weak D match, TRBD1 (6 bases). This CDR3 comprises 13 residues. V lost 6 bases and J 4 bases, leaving 9 bases between the germline ends. CDR1 and CDR2 (germline): MNHEY, SMNVEV (reference sequence).

The gene calls are TRBV7-2 and TRBJ2-5; possible D gene TRBD1, 6 bases. CDR3 length: 15 amino acids. Germline-derived CDR1 and CDR2 are SGHTA and FQGNSA. V lost 0 bases, J lost 5 bases, and 13 bases lay in between. CDR3 in amino acids: CASSLAGAGVETQYF. CDR3 in DNA: TGTGCCAGCAGCTTAGCGGGGGCCGGGGTGGAGACCCAGTACTTC.

The chain links TRBV5-1 to TRBJ2-3; TRBD2 matches 9 bases. The germline gives CDR1 SGHRS, CDR2 YFSETQ. V lost 3 bases and J lost 0; bases outside the gene matches: 5. This CDR3 spans 16 amino acids. The CDR3 bases are TGCGCCAGCAGCTCCTTAACTAGCGGGAGCACAGATACGCAGTATTTT. Its protein product is CASSSLTSGSTDTQYF.

The chain has TRBV11-2 and TRBJ1-1, with TRBD1 as a possible D gene (6 bases). Trimming removed 1 base from V and 0 bases from J, with 9 bases in between. Germline V gives CDR1 SGHAT, CDR2 FQNNGV. The CDR3 totals 15 residues. CDR3 region: CASSLGTDMNTEAFF. CDR3 DNA sequence: TGTGCCAGCAGCTTAGGGACAGACATGAACACTGAAGCTTTCTTT. The variable domain in full, completed from reference TRBV11-2 and TRBJ1-1, reads EAGVAQSPRYKIIEKRQSVAFWCNPISGHATLYWYQQILGQGPKLLIQFQNNGVVDDSQLPKDRFSAERLKGVDSTLKIQPAKLEDSAVYLCASSLGTDMNTEAFFGQGTRLTVV.

The CDR3 nucleotides are TGTGCCAGTAATCAGGGACAGGGGACAGATACGCAGTATTTT. Amino acids: CASNQGQGTDTQYF. V usage is TRBV19 and J usage is TRBJ2-3, with 10 positions matching TRBD1. Trimming cost V 7 bases and J 3 bases; bases outside gene matches: 4. The CDR3 is 14 residues long. CDR1 and CDR2 (germline): LNHDA, SQIVND (reference sequence). Drawing the rest from reference TRBV19 and TRBJ2-3, the complete variable domain is DGGITQSPKYLFRKEGQNVTLSCEQNLNHDAMYWYRQDPGQGLRLIYYSQIVNDFQKGDIAEGYSVSREKKESFPLTVTSAQKNPTAFYLCASNQGQGTDTQYFGPGTRLTVL.

This chain uses TRBV3-1 (or the pseudogene TRBV3-2) with TRBJ2-7; 9 positions agree with TRBD1. CDR3 length: 18 residues. CDR1 is LGHDT, CDR2 YNNKEL, per germline (reference sequence). Losses at the gene ends were 2 bases for V and 3 bases for J; bases not matched to a gene: 14. The CDR3 bases are TGTGCCAGCAGCCAAAATAATTCATACGACAGGGGGTTCTACGAGCAGTACTTC. This sequence encodes CASSQNNSYDRGFYEQYF.